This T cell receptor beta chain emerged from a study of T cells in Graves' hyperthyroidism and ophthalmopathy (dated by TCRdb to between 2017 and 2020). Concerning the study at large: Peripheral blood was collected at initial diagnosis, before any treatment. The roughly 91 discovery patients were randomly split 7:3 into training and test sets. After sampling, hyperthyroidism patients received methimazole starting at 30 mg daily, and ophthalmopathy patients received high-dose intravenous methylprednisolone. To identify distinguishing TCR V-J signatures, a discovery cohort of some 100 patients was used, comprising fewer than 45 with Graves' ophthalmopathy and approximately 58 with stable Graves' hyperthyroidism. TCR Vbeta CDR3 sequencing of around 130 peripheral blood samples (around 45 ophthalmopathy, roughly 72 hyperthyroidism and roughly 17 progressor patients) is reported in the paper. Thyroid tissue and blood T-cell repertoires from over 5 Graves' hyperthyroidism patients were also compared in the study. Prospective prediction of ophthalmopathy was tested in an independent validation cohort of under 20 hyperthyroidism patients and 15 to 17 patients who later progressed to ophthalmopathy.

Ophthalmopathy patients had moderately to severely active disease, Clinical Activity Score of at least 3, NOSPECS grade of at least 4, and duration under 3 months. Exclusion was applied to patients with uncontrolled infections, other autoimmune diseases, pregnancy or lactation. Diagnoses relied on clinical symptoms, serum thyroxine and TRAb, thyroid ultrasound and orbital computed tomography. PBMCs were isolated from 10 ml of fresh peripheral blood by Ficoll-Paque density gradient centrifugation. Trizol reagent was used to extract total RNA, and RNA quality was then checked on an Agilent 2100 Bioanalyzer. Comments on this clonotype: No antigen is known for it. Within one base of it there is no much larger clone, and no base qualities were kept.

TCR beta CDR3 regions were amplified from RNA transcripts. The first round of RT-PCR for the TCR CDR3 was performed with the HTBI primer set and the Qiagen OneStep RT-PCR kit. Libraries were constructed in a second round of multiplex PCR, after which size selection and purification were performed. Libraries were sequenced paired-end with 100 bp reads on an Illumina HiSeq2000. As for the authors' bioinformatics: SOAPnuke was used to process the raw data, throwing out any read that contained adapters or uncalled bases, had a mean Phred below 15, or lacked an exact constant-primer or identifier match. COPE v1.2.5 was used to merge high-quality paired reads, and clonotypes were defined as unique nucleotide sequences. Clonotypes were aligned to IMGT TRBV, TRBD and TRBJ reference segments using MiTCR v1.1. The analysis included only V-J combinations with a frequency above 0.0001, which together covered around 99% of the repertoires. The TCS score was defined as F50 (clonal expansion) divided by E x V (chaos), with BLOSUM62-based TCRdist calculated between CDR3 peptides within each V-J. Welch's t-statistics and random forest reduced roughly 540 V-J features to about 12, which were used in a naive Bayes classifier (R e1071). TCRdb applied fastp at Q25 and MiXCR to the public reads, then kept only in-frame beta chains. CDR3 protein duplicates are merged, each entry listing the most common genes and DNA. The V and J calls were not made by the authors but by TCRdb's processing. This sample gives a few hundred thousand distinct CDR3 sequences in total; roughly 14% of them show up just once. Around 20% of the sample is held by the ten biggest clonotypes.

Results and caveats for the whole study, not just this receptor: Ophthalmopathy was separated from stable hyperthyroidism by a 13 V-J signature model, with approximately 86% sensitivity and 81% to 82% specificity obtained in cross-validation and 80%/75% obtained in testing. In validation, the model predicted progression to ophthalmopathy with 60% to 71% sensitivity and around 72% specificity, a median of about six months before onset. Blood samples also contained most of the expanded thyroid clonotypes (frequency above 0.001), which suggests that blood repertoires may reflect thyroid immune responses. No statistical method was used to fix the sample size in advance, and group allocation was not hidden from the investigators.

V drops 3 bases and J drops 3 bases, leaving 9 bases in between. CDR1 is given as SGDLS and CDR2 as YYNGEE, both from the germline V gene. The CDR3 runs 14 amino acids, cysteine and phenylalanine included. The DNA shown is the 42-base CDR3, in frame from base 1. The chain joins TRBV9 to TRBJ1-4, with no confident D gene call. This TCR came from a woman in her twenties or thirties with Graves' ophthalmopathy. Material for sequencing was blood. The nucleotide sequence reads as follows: TGTGCCAGCAGCGGGGGAGGATCTAATGAAAAACTGTTTTTT. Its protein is CASSGGGSNEKLFF.